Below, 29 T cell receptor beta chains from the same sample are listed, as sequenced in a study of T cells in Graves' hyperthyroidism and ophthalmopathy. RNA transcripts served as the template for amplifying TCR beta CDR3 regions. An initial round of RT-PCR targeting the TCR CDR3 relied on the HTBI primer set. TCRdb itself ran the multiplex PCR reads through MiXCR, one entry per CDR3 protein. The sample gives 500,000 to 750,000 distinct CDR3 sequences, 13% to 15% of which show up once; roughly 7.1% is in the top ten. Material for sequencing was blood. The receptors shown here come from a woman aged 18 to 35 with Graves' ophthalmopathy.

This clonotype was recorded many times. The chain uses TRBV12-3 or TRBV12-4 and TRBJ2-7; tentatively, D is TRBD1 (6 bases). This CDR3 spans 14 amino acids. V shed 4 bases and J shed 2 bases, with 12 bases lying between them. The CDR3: CASSSTAGAYEQYF. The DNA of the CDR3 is TGTGCCAGCAGTTCGACGGCAGGGGCCTACGAGCAGTACTTC.

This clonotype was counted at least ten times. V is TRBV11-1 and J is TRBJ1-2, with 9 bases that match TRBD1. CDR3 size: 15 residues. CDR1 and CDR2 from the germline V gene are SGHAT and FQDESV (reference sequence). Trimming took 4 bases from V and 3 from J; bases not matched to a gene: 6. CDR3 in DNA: TGTGCCAGCAGCTCAAGGACAGGGGCGTACTATGGCTACACCTTC. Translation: CASSSRTGAYYGYTF.

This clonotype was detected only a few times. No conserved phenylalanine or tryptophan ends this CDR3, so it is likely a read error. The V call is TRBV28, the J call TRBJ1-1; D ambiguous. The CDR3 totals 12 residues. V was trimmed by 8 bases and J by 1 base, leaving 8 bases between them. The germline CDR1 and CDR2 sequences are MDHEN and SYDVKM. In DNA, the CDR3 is TGTGCCAGCCAGCGGGGGAACACTGAAGCTTTCCTT. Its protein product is CASQRGNTEAFL.

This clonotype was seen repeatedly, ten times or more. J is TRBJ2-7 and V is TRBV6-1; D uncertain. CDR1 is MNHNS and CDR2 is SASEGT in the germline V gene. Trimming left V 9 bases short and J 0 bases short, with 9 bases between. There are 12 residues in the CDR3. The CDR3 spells CASGHLSYEQYF. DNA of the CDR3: TGTGCCAGTGGTCACCTCTCCTACGAGCAGTACTTC.

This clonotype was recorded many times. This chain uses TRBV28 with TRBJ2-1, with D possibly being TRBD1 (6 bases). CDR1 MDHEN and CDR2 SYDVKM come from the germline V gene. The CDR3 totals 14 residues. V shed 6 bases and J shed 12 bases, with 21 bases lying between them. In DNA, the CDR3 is TGTGCCAGCAGGTCGATCAGGGCCAGAGGGGGGCAGTTCTTC. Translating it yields CASRSIRARGGQFF.

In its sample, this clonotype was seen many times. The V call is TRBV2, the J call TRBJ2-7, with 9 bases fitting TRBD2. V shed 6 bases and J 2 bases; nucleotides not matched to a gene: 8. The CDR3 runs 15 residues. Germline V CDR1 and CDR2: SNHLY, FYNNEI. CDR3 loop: CASRPGTSRTYEQYF. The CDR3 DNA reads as TGTGCCAGCAGACCAGGGACTAGCAGGACCTACGAGCAGTACTTC.

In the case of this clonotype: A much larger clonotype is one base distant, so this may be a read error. For the CDR3, the DNA is TGCAGTGCTGGAGTAAGGGACAGGGACCACTATGGCTACACCTTC. Translation gives CSAGVRDRDHYGYTF. The V call is TRBV20-1, the J call TRBJ1-2; the match to TRBD1 covers 9 bases. In germline, CDR1 is DFQATT, CDR2 SNEGSKA (reference sequence). V shed 5 bases and J 3 bases; nucleotides not matched to a gene: 10. The CDR3 sequence is 15 residues long.

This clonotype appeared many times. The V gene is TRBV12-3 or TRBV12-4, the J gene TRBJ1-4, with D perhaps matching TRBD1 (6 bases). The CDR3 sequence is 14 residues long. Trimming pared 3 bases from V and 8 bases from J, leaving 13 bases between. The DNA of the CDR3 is TGTGCCAGCAGTTTTGGGGGGGCGGGGGAAAAACTGTTTTTT. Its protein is CASSFGGAGEKLFF.

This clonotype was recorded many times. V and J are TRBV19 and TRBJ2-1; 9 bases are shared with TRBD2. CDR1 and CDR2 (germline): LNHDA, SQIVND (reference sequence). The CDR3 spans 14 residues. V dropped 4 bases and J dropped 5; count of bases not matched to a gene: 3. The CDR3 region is CASSKVAGDNEQFF. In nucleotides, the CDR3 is TGTGCCAGTAGTAAGGTAGCGGGAGACAATGAGCAGTTCTTC.

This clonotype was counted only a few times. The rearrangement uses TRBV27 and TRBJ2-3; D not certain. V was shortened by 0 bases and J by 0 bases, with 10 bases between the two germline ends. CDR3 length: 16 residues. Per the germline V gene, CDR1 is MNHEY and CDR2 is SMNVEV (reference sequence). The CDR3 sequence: CASSLSKGWSTDTQYF. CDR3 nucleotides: TGTGCCAGCAGTTTATCTAAAGGGTGGAGCACAGATACGCAGTATTTT.

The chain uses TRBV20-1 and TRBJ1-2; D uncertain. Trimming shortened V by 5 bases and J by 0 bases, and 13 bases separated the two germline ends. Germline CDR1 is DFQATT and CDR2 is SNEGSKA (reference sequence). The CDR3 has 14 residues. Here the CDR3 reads CSAPKNPANYGYTF. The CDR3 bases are TGCAGTGCTCCAAAGAACCCAGCTAACTATGGCTACACCTTC.

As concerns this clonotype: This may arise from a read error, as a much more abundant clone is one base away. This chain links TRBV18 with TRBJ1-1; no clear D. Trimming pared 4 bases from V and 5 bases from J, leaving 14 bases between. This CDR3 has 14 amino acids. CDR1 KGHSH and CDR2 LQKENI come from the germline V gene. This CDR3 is CASSLRNEQTEAFF. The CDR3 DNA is TGTGCCAGCTCACTAAGGAATGAACAGACTGAAGCTTTCTTT.

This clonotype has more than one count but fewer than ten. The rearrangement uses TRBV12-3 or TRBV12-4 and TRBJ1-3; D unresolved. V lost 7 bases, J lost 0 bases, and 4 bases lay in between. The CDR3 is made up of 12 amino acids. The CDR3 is CASTHSGNTIYF. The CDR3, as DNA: TGTGCCAGCACCCACTCTGGAAACACCATATATTTT.

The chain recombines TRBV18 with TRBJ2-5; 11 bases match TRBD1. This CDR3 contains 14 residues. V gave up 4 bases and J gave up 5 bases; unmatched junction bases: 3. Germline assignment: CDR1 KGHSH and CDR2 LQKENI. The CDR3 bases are TGTGCCAGCTCACGGGACAGGGGGATGGAGACCCAGTACTTC. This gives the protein CASSRDRGMETQYF.

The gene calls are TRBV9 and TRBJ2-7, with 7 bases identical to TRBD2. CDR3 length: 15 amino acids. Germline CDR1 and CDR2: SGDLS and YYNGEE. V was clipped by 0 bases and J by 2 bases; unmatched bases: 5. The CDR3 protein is CASSVGLATTYEQYF. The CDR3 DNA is TGTGCCAGCAGCGTAGGACTAGCTACTACCTACGAGCAGTACTTC.

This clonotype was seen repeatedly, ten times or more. This CDR3 is CASSEGSGANVLTF. CDR3 in DNA: TGTGCCAGCAGTGAAGGCTCTGGGGCCAACGTCCTGACTTTC. The chain recombines TRBV6-1 with TRBJ2-6; D is unresolved. V lost 1 base and J lost 0, with 1 base in between. This CDR3 is 14 amino acids long. Germline loops: CDR1 MNHNS, CDR2 SASEGT.

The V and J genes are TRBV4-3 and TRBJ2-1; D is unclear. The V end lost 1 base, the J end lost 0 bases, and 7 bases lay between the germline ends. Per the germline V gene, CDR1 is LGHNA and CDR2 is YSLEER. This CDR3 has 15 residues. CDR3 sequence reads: CASSQVRSSYNEQFF. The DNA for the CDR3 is TGCGCCAGCAGCCAAGTTCGGAGCTCCTACAATGAGCAGTTCTTC.

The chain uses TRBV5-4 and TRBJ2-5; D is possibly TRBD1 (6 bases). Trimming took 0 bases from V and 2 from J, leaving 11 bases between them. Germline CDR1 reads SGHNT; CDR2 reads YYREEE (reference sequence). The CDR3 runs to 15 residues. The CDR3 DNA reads TGTGCCAGCAGCTTGGAGGCCAGGGGACAAGAGACCCAGTACTTC. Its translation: CASSLEARGQETQYF.

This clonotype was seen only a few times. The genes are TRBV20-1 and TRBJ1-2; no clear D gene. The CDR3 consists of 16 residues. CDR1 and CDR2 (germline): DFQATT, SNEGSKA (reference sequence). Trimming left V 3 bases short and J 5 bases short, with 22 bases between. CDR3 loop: CSASTPGVQRGYGYTF. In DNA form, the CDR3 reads TGCAGTGCTAGTACCCCCGGAGTCCAGAGAGGGTATGGCTACACCTTC.

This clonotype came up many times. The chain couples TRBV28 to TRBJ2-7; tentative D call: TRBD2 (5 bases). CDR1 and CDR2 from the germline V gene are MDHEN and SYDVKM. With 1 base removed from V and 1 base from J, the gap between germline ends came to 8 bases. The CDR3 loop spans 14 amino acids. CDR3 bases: TGTGCCAGCAGTTTATTGGGAGAATCCTACGAGCAGTACTTC. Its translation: CASSLLGESYEQYF. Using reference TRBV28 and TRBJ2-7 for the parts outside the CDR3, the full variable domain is DVKVTQSSRYLVKRTGEKVFLECVQDMDHENMFWYRQDPGLGLRLIYFSYDVKMKEKGDIPEGYSVSREKKERFSLILESASTNQTSMYLCASSLLGESYEQYFGPGTRLTVT.

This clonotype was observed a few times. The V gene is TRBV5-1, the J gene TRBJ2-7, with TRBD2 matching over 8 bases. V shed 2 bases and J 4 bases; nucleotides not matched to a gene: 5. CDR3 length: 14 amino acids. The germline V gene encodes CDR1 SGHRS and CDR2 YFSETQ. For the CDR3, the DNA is TGCGCCAGCAGCTTCGAGCGGGAGCCTTACGAGCAGTACTTC. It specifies CASSFEREPYEQYF.

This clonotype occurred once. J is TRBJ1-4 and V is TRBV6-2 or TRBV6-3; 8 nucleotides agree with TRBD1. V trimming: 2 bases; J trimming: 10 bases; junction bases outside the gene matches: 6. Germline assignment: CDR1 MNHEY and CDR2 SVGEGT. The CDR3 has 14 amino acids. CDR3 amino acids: CASSYDSGGGKLFF. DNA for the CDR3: TGTGCCAGCAGTTACGACTCAGGGGGCGGAAAACTGTTTTTT.

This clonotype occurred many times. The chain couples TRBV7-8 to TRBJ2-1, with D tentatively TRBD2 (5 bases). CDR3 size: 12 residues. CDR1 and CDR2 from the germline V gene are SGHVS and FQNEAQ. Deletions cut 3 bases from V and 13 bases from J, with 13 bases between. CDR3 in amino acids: CASSFGLSGQFF. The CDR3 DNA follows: TGTGCCAGCAGCTTTGGTCTCTCGGGACAGTTCTTC.

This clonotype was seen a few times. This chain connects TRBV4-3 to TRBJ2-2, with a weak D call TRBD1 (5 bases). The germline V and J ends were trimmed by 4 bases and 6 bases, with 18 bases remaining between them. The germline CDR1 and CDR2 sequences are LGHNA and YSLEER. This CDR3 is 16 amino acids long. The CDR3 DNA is TGCGCCAGCAGCCCAGCCGTTCGACAGAGGCCCGGGGAGCTGTTTTTT. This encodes CASSPAVRQRPGELFF.

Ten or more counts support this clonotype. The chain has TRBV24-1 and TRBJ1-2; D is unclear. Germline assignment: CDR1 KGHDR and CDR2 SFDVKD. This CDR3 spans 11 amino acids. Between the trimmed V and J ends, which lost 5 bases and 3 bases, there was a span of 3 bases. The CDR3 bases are TGTGCCACCAGTGGGGACTATGGCTACACCTTC. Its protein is CATSGDYGYTF.

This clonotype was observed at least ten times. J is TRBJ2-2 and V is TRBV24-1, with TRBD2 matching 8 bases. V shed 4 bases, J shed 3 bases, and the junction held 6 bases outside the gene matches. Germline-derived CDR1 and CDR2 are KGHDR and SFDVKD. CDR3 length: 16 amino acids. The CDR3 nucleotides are TGTGCCACCAGTGACCCGGGAGGGAGAGACACCGGGGAGCTGTTTTTT. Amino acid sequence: CATSDPGGRDTGELFF.

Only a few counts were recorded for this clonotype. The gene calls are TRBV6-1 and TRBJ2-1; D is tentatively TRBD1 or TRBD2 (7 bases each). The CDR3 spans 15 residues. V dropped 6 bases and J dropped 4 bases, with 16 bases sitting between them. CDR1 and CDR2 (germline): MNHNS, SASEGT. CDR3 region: CASSARGGGYNEQFF. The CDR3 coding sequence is TGTGCCAGCAGCGCCAGGGGGGGAGGGTACAATGAGCAGTTCTTC.

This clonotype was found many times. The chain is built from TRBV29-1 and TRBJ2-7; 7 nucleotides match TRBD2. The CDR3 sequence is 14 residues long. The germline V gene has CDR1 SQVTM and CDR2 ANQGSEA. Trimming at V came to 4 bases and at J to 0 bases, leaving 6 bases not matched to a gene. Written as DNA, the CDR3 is TGCAGCGTTGGAGGGCGGGAGAGCTCCTACGAGCAGTACTTC. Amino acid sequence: CSVGGRESSYEQYF.

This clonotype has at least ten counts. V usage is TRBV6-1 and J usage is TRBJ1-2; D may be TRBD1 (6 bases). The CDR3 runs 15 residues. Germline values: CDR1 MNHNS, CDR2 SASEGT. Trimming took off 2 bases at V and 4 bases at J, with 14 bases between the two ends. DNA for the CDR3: TGTGCCAGCAGTGAACTGGGGGCAGGGTCCTATGGCTACACCTTC. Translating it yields CASSELGAGSYGYTF.